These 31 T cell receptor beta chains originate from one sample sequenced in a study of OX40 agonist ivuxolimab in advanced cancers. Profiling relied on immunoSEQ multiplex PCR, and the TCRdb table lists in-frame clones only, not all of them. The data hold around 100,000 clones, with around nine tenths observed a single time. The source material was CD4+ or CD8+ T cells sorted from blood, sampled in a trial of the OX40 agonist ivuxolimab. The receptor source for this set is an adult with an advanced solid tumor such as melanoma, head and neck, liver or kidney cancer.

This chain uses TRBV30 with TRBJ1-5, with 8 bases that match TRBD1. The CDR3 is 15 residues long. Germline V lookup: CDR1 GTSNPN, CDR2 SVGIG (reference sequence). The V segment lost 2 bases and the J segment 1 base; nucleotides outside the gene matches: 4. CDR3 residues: CAWSRQGISNQPQHF. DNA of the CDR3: TGTGCCTGGAGTCGACAGGGGATCAGCAATCAGCCCCAGCATTTT.

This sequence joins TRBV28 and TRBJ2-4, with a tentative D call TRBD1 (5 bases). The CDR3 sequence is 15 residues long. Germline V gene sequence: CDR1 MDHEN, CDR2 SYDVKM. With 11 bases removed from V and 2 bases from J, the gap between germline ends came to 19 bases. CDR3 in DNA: TGTGCCTATATCCGCCCTGACAGCCCCAAAAACATTCAGTACTTC. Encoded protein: CAYIRPDSPKNIQYF.

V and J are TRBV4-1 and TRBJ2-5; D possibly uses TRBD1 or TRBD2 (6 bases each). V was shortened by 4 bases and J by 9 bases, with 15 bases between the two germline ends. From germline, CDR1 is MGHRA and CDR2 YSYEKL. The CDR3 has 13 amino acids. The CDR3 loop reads CASSPGSEGAQYF. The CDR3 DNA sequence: TGCGCCAGCAGCCCAGGGTCGGAGGGGGCCCAGTACTTC.

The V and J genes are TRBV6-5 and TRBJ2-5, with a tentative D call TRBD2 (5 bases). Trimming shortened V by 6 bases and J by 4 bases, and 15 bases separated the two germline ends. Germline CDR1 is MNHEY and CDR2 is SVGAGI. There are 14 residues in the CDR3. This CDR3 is CASSPPGTGETQYF. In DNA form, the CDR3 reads TGTGCCAGCAGCCCCCCGGGAACCGGAGAGACCCAGTACTTC.

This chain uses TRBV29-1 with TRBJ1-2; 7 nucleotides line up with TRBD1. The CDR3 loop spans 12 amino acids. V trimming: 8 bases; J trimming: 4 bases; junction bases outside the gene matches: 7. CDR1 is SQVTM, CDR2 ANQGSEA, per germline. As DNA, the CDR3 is TGCAGCATCGACAGGGAGGTCTATGGCTACACCTTC. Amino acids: CSIDREVYGYTF. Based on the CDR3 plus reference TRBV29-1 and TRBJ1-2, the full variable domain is SAVISQKPSRDICQRGTSLTIQCQVDSQVTMMFWYRQQPGQSLTLIATANQGSEATYESGFVIDKFPISRPNLTFSTLTVSNMSPEDSSIYLCSIDREVYGYTFGSGTRLTVV.

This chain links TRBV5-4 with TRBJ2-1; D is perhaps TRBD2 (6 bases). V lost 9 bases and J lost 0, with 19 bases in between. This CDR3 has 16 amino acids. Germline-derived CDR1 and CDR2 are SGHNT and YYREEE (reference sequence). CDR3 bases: TGTGCCACGGGGATTGATGGGAGGAGCTCCTACAATGAGCAGTTCTTC. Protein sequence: CATGIDGRSSYNEQFF.

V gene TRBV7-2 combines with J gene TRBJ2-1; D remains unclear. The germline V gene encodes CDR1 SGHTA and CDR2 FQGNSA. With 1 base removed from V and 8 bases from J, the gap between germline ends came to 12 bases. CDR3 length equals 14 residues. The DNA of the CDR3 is TGTGCCAGCAGCTTAGAAACACGTATCGATGAGCAGTTCTTC. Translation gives CASSLETRIDEQFF.

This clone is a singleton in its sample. DNA for the CDR3: TGTGCCAGTAGTACCGGGGCGGCTAGCGGGATTGAGACCCAGTACTTC. It encodes CASSTGAASGIETQYF. V gene TRBV19 combines with J gene TRBJ2-5, with 9 bases that match TRBD2. The germline V gene encodes CDR1 LNHDA and CDR2 SQIVND (reference sequence). The CDR3 covers 16 residues. Trimming cost V 4 bases and J 5 bases; bases outside gene matches: 11.

The CDR3 region is CASSSGTVDLNTEAFF. The CDR3, as DNA: TGTGCCAGCAGCTCCGGGACAGTGGATTTAAACACTGAAGCTTTCTTT. V and J are TRBV7-9 and TRBJ1-1; TRBD1 agrees at 7 bases. Germline CDR1 and CDR2: SEHNR and FQNEAQ (reference sequence). V lost 4 bases and J lost 2; bases outside the gene matches: 10. This CDR3 contains 16 residues.

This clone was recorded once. Here the CDR3 reads CASSPKESLNTEAFF. CDR3 DNA: TGTGCCAGCTCACCAAAGGAAAGTTTGAACACTGAAGCTTTCTTT. The chain couples TRBV18 to TRBJ1-1; D ambiguous. Trimming pared 2 bases from V and 0 bases from J, leaving 10 bases between. Germline CDR1 and CDR2: KGHSH and LQKENI. This CDR3 has 15 amino acids.

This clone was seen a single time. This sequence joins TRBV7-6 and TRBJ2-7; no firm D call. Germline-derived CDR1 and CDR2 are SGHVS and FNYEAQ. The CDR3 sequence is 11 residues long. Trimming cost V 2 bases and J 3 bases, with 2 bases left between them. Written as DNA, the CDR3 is TGTGCCAGCAGCTTATACTACGAGCAGTACTTC. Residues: CASSLYYEQYF.

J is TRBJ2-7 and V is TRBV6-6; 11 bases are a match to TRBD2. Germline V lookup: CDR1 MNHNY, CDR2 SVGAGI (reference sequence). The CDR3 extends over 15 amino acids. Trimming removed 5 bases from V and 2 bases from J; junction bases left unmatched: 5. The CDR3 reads CASSKRLAGPYEQYF. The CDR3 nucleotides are TGTGCCAGCAGTAAACGACTAGCGGGACCCTACGAGCAGTACTTC.

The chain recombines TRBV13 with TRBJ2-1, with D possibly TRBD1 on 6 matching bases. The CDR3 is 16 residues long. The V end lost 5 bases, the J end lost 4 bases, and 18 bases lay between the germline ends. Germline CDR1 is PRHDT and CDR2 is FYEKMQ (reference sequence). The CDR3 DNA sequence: TGTGCCAGCAGCCCCTCCGGGACACCATTATACAATGAGCAGTTCTTC. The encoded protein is CASSPSGTPLYNEQFF.

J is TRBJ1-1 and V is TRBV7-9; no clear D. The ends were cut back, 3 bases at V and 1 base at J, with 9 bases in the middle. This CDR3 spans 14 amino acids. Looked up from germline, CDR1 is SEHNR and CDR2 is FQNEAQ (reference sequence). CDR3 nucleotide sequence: TGTGCCAGCAGCTTGGTCCAAGAGAACACTGAAGCTTTCTTT. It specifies CASSLVQENTEAFF.

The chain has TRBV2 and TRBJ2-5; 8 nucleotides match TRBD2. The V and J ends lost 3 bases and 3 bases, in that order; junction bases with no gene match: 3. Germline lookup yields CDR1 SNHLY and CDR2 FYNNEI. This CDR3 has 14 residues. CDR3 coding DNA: TGTGCCAGCAGTGAGTTGACTAGCGAAGAGACCCAGTACTTC. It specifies CASSELTSEETQYF.

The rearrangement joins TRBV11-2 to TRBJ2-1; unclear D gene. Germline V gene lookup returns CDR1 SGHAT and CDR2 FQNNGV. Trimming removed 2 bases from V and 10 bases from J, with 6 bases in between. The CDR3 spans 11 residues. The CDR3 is CASSLLIEQFF. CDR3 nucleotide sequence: TGTGCCAGCAGCTTACTGATAGAGCAGTTCTTC.

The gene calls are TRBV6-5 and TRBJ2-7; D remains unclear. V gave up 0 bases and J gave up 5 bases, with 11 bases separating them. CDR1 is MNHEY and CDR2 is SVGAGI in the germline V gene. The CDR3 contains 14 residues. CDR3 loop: CASSYSVLRDEQYF. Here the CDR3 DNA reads TGTGCCAGCAGTTACTCGGTGTTACGCGACGAGCAGTACTTC.

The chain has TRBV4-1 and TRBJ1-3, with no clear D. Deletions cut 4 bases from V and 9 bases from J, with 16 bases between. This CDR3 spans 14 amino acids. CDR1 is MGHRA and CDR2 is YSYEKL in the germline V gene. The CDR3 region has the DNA TGCGCCAGCAGCCCAACCGGGAATAAAGGCACCATATATTTT. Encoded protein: CASSPTGNKGTIYF.

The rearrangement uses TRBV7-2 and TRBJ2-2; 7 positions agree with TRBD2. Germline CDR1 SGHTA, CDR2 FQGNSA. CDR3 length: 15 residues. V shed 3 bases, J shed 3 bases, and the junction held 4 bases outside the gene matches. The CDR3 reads CASSFGGGYTGELFF. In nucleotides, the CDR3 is TGTGCCAGCAGCTTTGGGGGAGGGTACACCGGGGAGCTGTTTTTT.

CDR3 sequence: CASSEETTNTGELFF. The CDR3 DNA reads as TGCGCCAGCAGTGAAGAAACAACGAACACCGGGGAGCTGTTTTTT. J is TRBJ2-2 and V is TRBV10-2, with D unclear. CDR1 is WSHSY and CDR2 is SAAADI in the germline V gene. CDR3 length equals 15 residues. V lost 3 bases and J lost 0, with 8 bases in between.

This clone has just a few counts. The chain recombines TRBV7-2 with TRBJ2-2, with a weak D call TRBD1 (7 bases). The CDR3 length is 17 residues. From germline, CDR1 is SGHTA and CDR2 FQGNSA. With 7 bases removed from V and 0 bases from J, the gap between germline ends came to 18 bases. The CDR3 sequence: CASIQGGQSPNTGELFF. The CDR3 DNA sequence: TGTGCCAGCATCCAGGGGGGACAGTCCCCGAACACCGGGGAGCTGTTTTTT.

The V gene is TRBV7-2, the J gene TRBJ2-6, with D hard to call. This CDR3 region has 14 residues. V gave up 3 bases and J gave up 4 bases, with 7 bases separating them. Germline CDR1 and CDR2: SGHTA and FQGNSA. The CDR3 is CASSLDSGANVLTF. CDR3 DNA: TGTGCCAGCAGCTTGGATTCCGGGGCCAACGTCCTGACTTTC.

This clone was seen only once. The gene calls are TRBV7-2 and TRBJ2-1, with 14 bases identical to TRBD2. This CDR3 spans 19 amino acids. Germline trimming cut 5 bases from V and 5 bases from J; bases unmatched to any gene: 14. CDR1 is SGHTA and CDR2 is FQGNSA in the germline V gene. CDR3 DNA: TGTGCCAGCAGCCATACCGCGTCCGGGACTAGCGGGAGAAACAATGAGCAGTTCTTC. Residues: CASSHTASGTSGRNNEQFF.

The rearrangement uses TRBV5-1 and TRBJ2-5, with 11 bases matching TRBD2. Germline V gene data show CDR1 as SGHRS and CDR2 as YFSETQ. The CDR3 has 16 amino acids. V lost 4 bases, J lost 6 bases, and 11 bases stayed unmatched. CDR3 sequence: CASSPTSGNAGKTQYF. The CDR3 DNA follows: TGCGCCAGCAGCCCGACTAGCGGGAATGCGGGAAAGACCCAGTACTTC.

The CDR3 protein is CASSFGSYNEQFF. In nucleotides, the CDR3 is TGTGCCAGCAGCTTTGGTTCCTACAATGAGCAGTTCTTC. The gene calls are TRBV6-1 and TRBJ2-1; D is unresolved. CDR3 size: 13 residues. CDR1 is MNHNS, CDR2 SASEGT, per germline. The ends were cut back, 6 bases at V and 1 base at J, with 7 bases in the middle.

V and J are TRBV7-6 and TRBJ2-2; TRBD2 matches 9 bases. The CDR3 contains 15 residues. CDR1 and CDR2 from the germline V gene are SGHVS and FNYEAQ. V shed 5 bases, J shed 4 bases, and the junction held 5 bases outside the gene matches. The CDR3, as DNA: TGTGCCAGCAGCGGACTAGCGCCAGTCACCGGGGAGCTGTTTTTT. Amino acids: CASSGLAPVTGELFF.

CDR3 sequence reads: CASSLQRVDKQFF. The CDR3, as DNA: TGTGCCAGCAGCTTGCAGAGGGTGGATAAGCAGTTCTTC. The chain is built from TRBV9 and TRBJ2-1, with TRBD2 as a possible D gene (5 bases). V lost 4 bases and J lost 11, with 16 bases in between. Germline CDR1 is SGDLS and CDR2 is YYNGEE. The CDR3 runs 13 residues.

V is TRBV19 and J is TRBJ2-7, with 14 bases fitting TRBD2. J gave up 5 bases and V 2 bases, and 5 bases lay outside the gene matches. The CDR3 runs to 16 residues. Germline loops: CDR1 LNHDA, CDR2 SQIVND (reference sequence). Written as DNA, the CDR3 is TGTGCCAGTAGTATAACCGGACTAGCGGGGGGCCACGAGCAGTACTTC. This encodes CASSITGLAGGHEQYF.

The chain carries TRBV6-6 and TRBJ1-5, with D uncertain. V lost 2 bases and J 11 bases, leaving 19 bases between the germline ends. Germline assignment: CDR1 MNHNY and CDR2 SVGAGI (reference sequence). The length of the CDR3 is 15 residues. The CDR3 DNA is TGTGCCAGCAGTTACGCGGCAGCTGATCCTTTAGCCCAGCATTTT. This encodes CASSYAAADPLAQHF.

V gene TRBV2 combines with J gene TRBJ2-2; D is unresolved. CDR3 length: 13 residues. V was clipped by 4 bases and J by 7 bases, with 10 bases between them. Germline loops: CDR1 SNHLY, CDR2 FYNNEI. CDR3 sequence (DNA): TGTGCCAGCAGTGTAAGAAGTGGCGGGGAGCTGTTTTTT. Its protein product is CASSVRSGGELFF.

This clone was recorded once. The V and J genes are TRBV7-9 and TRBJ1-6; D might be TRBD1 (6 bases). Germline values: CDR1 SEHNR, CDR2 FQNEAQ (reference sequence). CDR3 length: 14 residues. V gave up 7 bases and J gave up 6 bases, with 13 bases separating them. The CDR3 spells CASTKDSFNSPLHF. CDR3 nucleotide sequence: TGTGCCAGCACCAAGGACAGTTTTAATTCACCCCTCCACTTT.